This TCR beta chain is from a study of cytomegalovirus exposure and HLA in healthy donors. Notes on this clone: Its cognate antigen is unknown.

This PCR relied on a set of 60 Vbeta primers and 13 Jbeta primers. Repertoires were generated with immunoSEQ multiplex PCR, while TCRdb's copy carries only in-frame clones and drops some. The sample yields 150,000 to 200,000 clones, 80% seen once. Study-wide points: V- and J-gene trimming in TCR beta was tied to a missense DCLRE1C variant by an analysis performed later. The listing of about 150 TCR beta chains classed them as cytomegalovirus-associated. The CMV antigen specificity of three CMV-associated chains was confirmed through in vitro analysis.

This clonotype originated in a woman aged 35 to 49 in good health and CMV-seronegative. Sequencing used PBMCs.

The CDR3 DNA is TGTGCCAGCAGCCCCGCATTGGCCCGTTCTAACTATGGCTACACCTTC. Translated, it gives CASSPALARSNYGYTF. The chain has TRBV9 and TRBJ1-2; D gene uncertain. Trimming stripped 4 bases from V and 0 bases from J, with 16 bases between. This CDR3 has 16 residues. Germline assignment: CDR1 SGDLS and CDR2 YYNGEE. Full variable domain (remainder filled in from reference TRBV9 and TRBJ1-2): DSGVTQTPKHLITATGQRVTLRCSPRSGDLSVYWYQQSLDQGLQFLIQYYNGEERAKGNILERFSAQQFPDLHSELNLSSLELGDSALYFCASSPALARSNYGYTFGSGTRLTVV.